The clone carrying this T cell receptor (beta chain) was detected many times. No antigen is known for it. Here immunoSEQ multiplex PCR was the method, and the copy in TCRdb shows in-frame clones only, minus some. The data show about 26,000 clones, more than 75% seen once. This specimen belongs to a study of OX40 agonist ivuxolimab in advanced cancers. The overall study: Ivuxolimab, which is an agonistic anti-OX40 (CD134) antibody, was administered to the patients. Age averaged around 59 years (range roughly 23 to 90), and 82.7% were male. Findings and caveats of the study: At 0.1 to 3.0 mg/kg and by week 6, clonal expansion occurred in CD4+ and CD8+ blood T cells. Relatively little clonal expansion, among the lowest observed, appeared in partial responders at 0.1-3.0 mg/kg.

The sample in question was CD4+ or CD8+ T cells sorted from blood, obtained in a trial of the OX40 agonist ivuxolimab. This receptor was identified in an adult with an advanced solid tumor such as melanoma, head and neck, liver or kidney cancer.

The chain's CDR3 is CASSSNNAPGYEQYF. The CDR3 DNA sequence: TGTGCCAGCAGCTCCAACAATGCCCCGGGGTACGAGCAGTACTTC. V and J are TRBV5-5 and TRBJ2-7; perhaps TRBD2 as D (5 bases). From germline, CDR1 is SGHKS and CDR2 YYEKEE (reference sequence). The CDR3 has 15 amino acids. Trimming took off 3 bases at V and 4 bases at J, with 17 bases between the two ends.